The rows below give T cell receptor beta chains drawn from one sample of a study of CD8 T cells in Susac syndrome. A single record per CDR3 protein comes from TCRdb applying MiXCR to the immunoSEQ multiplex PCR reads. The sample holds over 150,000 distinct CDR3 sequences, 85% to 95% seen once. Sequences were obtained from CD4+ T cells from PBMCs. These receptors originate from a human donor with Susac syndrome. Each CDR3 is given with its conserved first and last residue. The D gene is left open where the match is weak. Not all rows give a size; the values are once, few, many and, for expanded clones, a class.

d_call	v_call	j_call	clone_size	cdr3_aa	cdr3_nt
TRBD1	TRBV30	TRBJ1-2	NA	CAWSLGAGGGYTF	TGTGCCTGGAGTCTGGGGGCAGGGGGCGGCTACACCTTC
NA	TRBV20-1	TRBJ1-5	NA	CSALPLAGGDQPQHF	TGCAGTGCGTTACCCTTAGCCGGGGGCGATCAGCCCCAGCATTTT
NA	TRBV12-3/TRBV12-4	TRBJ2-1	NA	CASSLVNSIGEQFF	TGTGCCAGCAGTTTAGTGAACAGCATCGGTGAGCAGTTCTTC
NA	TRBV28	TRBJ2-7	NA	CASSPGFAVGDSYEQYF	TGTGCCAGCAGCCCGGGGTTCGCGGTGGGGGACTCCTACGAGCAGTACTTC
TRBD1	TRBV11-1	TRBJ2-7	NA	CASSLRDSGYEQYF	TGTGCCAGCAGCCTCCGGGACAGTGGCTACGAGCAGTACTTC
TRBD2	TRBV18	TRBJ2-7	NA	CASSPSREGLHEQYF	TGTGCCAGCTCACCATCGCGGGAGGGCCTCCACGAGCAGTACTTC
TRBD1	TRBV19	TRBJ2-7	few	CASRPGQGSYEQYF	TGTGCCAGTAGGCCGGGACAGGGGTCTTACGAGCAGTACTTC
NA	TRBV7-3	TRBJ1-1	once	CASSLIGQNTEAFF	TGTGCCAGCAGCCTAATAGGACAGAACACTGAAGCTTTCTTT
NA	TRBV20-1	TRBJ1-1	once	CSARRTLNTEAFF	TGCAGTGCTAGACGGACCTTGAACACTGAAGCTTTCTTT
NA	TRBV9	TRBJ1-3	NA	CASSSMGGSDTIYF	TGTGCCAGCAGCTCAATGGGAGGGTCTGACACCATATATTTT
TRBD1	TRBV20-1	TRBJ1-1	NA	CSARGWDRATEAFF	TGCAGTGCTAGAGGGTGGGACAGGGCGACTGAAGCTTTCTTT
NA	TRBV4-1	TRBJ1-2	NA	CASSQEGGLSYGYTF	TGCGCCAGCAGCCAGGAGGGGGGGTTGAGCTATGGCTACACCTTC
NA	TRBV6-6	TRBJ1-1	NA	CASGAVTEAFF	TGTGCCAGCGGGGCGGTCACTGAAGCTTTCTTT
NA	TRBV30	TRBJ1-2	once	CAWGRPEGSYGYTF	TGTGCCTGGGGGCGCCCTGAAGGGAGCTATGGCTACACCTTC
NA	TRBV7-2	TRBJ1-2	NA	CASSWDTHYGYTF	TGTGCCAGCAGCTGGGACACCCATTATGGCTACACCTTC
TRBD1	TRBV20-1	TRBJ1-4	NA	CSARGDRGREKLFF	TGCAGTGCTAGAGGGGACAGGGGGCGTGAAAAACTGTTTTTT
TRBD2	TRBV20-1	TRBJ2-3	NA	CSARALGREATDTQYF	TGCAGTGCTAGGGCTCTAGGGCGGGAGGCCACAGATACGCAGTATTTT
NA	TRBV2	TRBJ1-3	NA	CASRATVSGNTIYF	TGTGCCAGCAGGGCGACAGTCTCTGGAAACACCATATATTTT
TRBD2	TRBV9	TRBJ2-5	NA	CASSVDGTSKETQYF	TGTGCCAGCAGCGTCGACGGGACTAGCAAAGAGACCCAGTACTTC
NA	TRBV28	TRBJ1-1	NA	CASSLIPEDAFF	TGTGCCAGCAGTTTAATCCCCGAGGACGCTTTCTTT
NA	TRBV3-1	TRBJ1-2	NA	CASSPGRLRGYTF	TGTGCCAGCAGCCCCGGGAGACTCCGGGGCTACACCTTC
TRBD1	TRBV20-1	TRBJ2-5	NA	CSAIGQGSEETQYF	TGCAGTGCCATAGGACAGGGCTCCGAAGAGACCCAGTACTTC
NA	TRBV5-1	TRBJ2-3	NA	CASSPGTTGPDTQYF	TGCGCCAGCAGTCCCGGGACAACCGGACCAGATACGCAGTATTTT
TRBD2	TRBV14	TRBJ2-2	NA	CASSRGLAATLKNTGELFF	TGTGCCAGCAGTCGGGGACTAGCGGCCACCCTTAAGAACACCGGGGAGCTGTTTTTT
TRBD2	TRBV20-1	TRBJ2-5	NA	CSSLRGSGGETQYF	TGCAGTTCCTTGAGGGGTTCGGGAGGGGAGACCCAGTACTTC
NA	TRBV19	TRBJ2-2	NA	CASSIGQFTGELFF	TGTGCCAGTAGTATAGGACAGTTCACCGGGGAGCTGTTTTTT
NA	TRBV12-3/TRBV12-4	TRBJ1-1	NA	CASRPSVLSEAFF	TGTGCCAGCAGACCGAGTGTCCTGTCGGAAGCTTTCTTT
NA	TRBV20-1	TRBJ2-7	NA	CSARWGAWDEQYF	TGCAGTGCTAGGTGGGGGGCATGGGACGAGCAGTACTTC
TRBD2	TRBV20-1	TRBJ2-3	NA	CSPGGGADTQYF	TGCAGTCCGGGGGGGGGAGCAGATACGCAGTATTTT
NA	TRBV15	TRBJ1-2	NA	CATSRDRSKGRPHGYTF	TGTGCCACCAGCAGAGATCGTTCGAAGGGGCGTCCGCATGGCTACACCTTC